Given below is one T cell receptor (beta chain) in context. The data originate from a study of T cell repertoires in ileal Crohn's disease. The repertoire was sequenced with immunoSEQ multiplex PCR; TCRdb's copy has only in-frame clones and lacks some. The repertoire has 12,000 or so clones, about 70% of them found once; the top ten carry over 8.5%. Time point given: neoterminal ileum biopsy at postoperative endoscopy, about 6 months after surgery. The CDR3 contains 15 residues. V gave up 3 bases and J gave up 10 bases; unmatched junction bases: 10. Per germline, CDR1 SGDLS and CDR2 YYNGEE. The source material was ileal tissue. The V gene is TRBV9, the J gene TRBJ2-3; 11 bases are a match to TRBD2. This sequence was found in an adult with Crohn's disease. This CDR3 is CASSGLAGGQVAQYF. The CDR3 DNA sequence: TGTGCCAGCAGCGGGTTAGCGGGGGGGCAGGTTGCGCAGTATTTT.